This TCR beta chain was sequenced in a study of technical replicates of blood from several donors. After removal of 0 bases from V and 4 bases from J, the junction contained 11 bases not matched to a gene. CDR3 size: 18 residues. Germline V CDR1 and CDR2: SGHRS, YFSETQ. The table came from immunoSEQ multiplex PCR; TCRdb's copy has only in-frame clones and leaves some out. Among 75,000 to 90,000 clones listed, approximately 95% were seen once. The sample was T cells isolated from PBMCs. The clonotype comes from a human donor in good health. V usage is TRBV5-1 and J usage is TRBJ2-2; 8 bases match TRBD2. The CDR3 loop reads CASSLVLGRASGTGELFF. The CDR3 nucleotides read TGCGCCAGCAGCTTGGTTCTCGGGAGGGCCTCGGGCACCGGGGAGCTGTTTTTT.